A single sample gave rise to the 24 T cell receptor beta chains below, sequenced in a study of blood T cell repertoires in COVID-19. Clones were read by immunoSEQ multiplex PCR, and TCRdb kept only the in-frame ones, dropping some. The sample records around 330,000 clones, 88% being singletons. Source material: peripheral blood. Source of these receptors: a woman aged 30 to 39 with COVID-19, enrolled during active disease.

Only a few counts were recorded for this clone. V gene TRBV5-5 combines with J gene TRBJ2-2; tentatively, D is TRBD1 (6 bases). V gave up 5 bases and J gave up 1 base, with 12 bases separating them. Germline assignment: CDR1 SGHKS and CDR2 YYEKEE (reference sequence). The length of the CDR3 is 15 residues. The CDR3 DNA sequence: TGTGCCAGCAGATCGGGACACATGAACACCGGGGAGCTGTTTTTT. Residues: CASRSGHMNTGELFF.

The chain couples TRBV4-2 to TRBJ1-2, with TRBD1 as a possible D gene (5 bases). This CDR3 is built from 16 residues. Germline CDR1 and CDR2: LGHNA and YNFKEQ. Trimming shortened V by 1 base and J by 5 bases, and 17 bases separated the two germline ends. CDR3 sequence reads: CASSQGRNRSRYGYTF. CDR3 DNA: TGTGCCAGCAGCCAAGGTAGAAACAGGTCTCGGTATGGCTACACCTTC.

V is TRBV28 and J is TRBJ1-5; maybe TRBD1 (5 bases). The germline CDR1 and CDR2 sequences are MDHEN and SYDVKM. This CDR3 is 16 amino acids long. V was shortened by 8 bases and J by 5 bases, with 22 bases between the two germline ends. The CDR3 here is CASVKVWQGSDQPQHF. Written as DNA, the CDR3 is TGTGCCAGCGTCAAGGTTTGGCAGGGAAGTGATCAGCCCCAGCATTTT. Together with reference TRBV28 and TRBJ1-5, the CDR3 gives the full variable domain: DVKVTQSSRYLVKRTGEKVFLECVQDMDHENMFWYRQDPGLGLRLIYFSYDVKMKEKGDIPEGYSVSREKKERFSLILESASTNQTSMYLCASVKVWQGSDQPQHFGDGTRLSIL.

CDR3 region: CASSPDTEWTEAFF. The CDR3, as DNA: TGTGCCAGCTCACCAGACACTGAGTGGACTGAAGCTTTCTTT. The chain is built from TRBV18 and TRBJ1-1; D is unclear. Trimming pared 2 bases from V and 5 bases from J, leaving 12 bases between. The CDR3 is 14 residues long. CDR1 is KGHSH, CDR2 LQKENI, per germline.

The CDR3 loop reads CASSHRRRGQGDEQFF. DNA of the CDR3: TGTGCCAGCAGCCACCGGAGGAGGGGACAGGGGGATGAGCAGTTCTTC. The gene calls are TRBV11-2 and TRBJ2-1; 11 bases line up with TRBD1. The CDR3 is 16 amino acids. CDR1 is SGHAT and CDR2 is FQNNGV in the germline V gene. The ends lost 5 bases at V and 8 bases at J; junction bases unmatched: 11.

V is TRBV5-1 and J is TRBJ2-2; 11 bases are a match to TRBD1. The CDR3 length is 14 residues. In germline, CDR1 is SGHRS, CDR2 YFSETQ. Losses at the gene ends were 7 bases for V and 4 bases for J; bases not matched to a gene: 3. The CDR3 sequence: CASGQGAITGELFF. The DNA of the CDR3 is TGCGCCAGCGGACAGGGGGCGATCACCGGGGAGCTGTTTTTT.

V gene TRBV2 combines with J gene TRBJ2-7; 8 nucleotides match TRBD1. J was trimmed by 6 bases and V by 7 bases; bases with no gene match: 14. CDR1 and CDR2 from the germline V gene are SNHLY and FYNNEI. This CDR3 comprises 15 residues. CDR3: CASNLIPGQATEQYF. CDR3 DNA sequence: TGTGCCAGCAACCTTATCCCGGGACAGGCTACCGAGCAGTACTTC.

This clone was picked up one time. V and J are TRBV19 and TRBJ1-6, with D unresolved. The length of the CDR3 is 17 residues. V was pared by 6 bases and J by 0 bases, with 15 bases between. Germline lookup yields CDR1 LNHDA and CDR2 SQIVND (reference sequence). CDR3 bases: TGTGCCAGTAGCAAGACCCCGCACAGCTCCTATAATTCACCCCTCCACTTT. Amino acids: CASSKTPHSSYNSPLHF.

The chain recombines TRBV11-2 with TRBJ1-4; 7 nucleotides match TRBD1. This CDR3 comprises 16 residues. V dropped 6 bases and J dropped 4; count of bases not matched to a gene: 11. Germline CDR1 is SGHAT and CDR2 is FQNNGV. DNA for the CDR3: TGTGCCAGCAGACAGGATGGGACAGCCCTTAATGAAAAACTGTTTTTT. Translated: CASRQDGTALNEKLFF.

This clone was seen a single time. The chain uses TRBV6-2 or TRBV6-3 and TRBJ1-2, with a tentative D call TRBD1 (5 bases). Trimming cost V 2 bases and J 8 bases, with 15 bases left between them. The CDR3 contains 14 residues. Germline V gene sequence: CDR1 MNHEY, CDR2 SVGEGT. The CDR3 loop is CASSYRVREGGYTF. CDR3 coding DNA: TGTGCCAGCAGTTACAGGGTCAGGGAAGGCGGCTACACCTTC.

The sample holds one count of this clone. This chain connects TRBV15 to TRBJ2-2, with no clear D. V was clipped by 3 bases and J by 5 bases, with 13 bases between them. CDR3 length: 15 residues. CDR1 and CDR2 (germline): LNHNV, YYDKDF (reference sequence). In DNA form, the CDR3 reads TGTGCCACCAGCAGCCCACTGATTGCGACCGGGGAGCTGTTTTTT. It is translated as CATSSPLIATGELFF.

A single count supports this clone. The gene calls are TRBV28 and TRBJ2-3; 9 bases agree with TRBD2. V gave up 6 bases and J gave up 6 bases; unmatched junction bases: 7. Germline loops: CDR1 MDHEN, CDR2 SYDVKM. The CDR3 length is 14 residues. The CDR3 sequence is CASSPRGGPDTQYF. CDR3 bases: TGTGCCAGCAGCCCGCGGGGGGGCCCGGATACGCAGTATTTT.

The rearrangement joins TRBV18 to TRBJ1-2, with 9 bases fitting TRBD1. This CDR3 is built from 14 residues. Germline loops: CDR1 KGHSH, CDR2 LQKENI. Germline trimming cut 2 bases from V and 8 bases from J; bases unmatched to any gene: 6. As DNA, the CDR3 is TGTGCCAGCTCACCAGTGGGACAGGGAGACGGCTACACCTTC. Its translation: CASSPVGQGDGYTF. Full variable domain (rest looked up from reference TRBV18 and TRBJ1-2): NAGVMQNPRHLVRRRGQEARLRCSPMKGHSHVYWYRQLPEEGLKFMVYLQKENIIDESGMPKERFSAEFPKEGPSILRIQQVVRGDSAAYFCASSPVGQGDGYTFGSGTRLTVV.

This chain links TRBV7-2 with TRBJ2-2; 7 nucleotides line up with TRBD1. This CDR3 has 14 amino acids. From germline, CDR1 is SGHTA and CDR2 FQGNSA. Trimming removed 4 bases from V and 7 bases from J; junction bases left unmatched: 6. This CDR3 reads CASSYPTGIGELFF. The CDR3 DNA sequence: TGTGCCAGCAGCTATCCGACAGGGATCGGGGAGCTGTTTTTT. The full variable domain, completed using reference TRBV7-2 and TRBJ2-2, is GAGVSQSPSNKVTEKGKDVELRCDPISGHTALYWYRQSLGQGLEFLIYFQGNSAPDKSGLPSDRFSAERTGGSVSTLTIQRTQQEDSAVYLCASSYPTGIGELFFGEGSRLTVL.

This rearrangement joins TRBV2 to TRBJ1-2, with 9 bases matching TRBD1. Germline V gene sequence: CDR1 SNHLY, CDR2 FYNNEI. The CDR3 is 13 amino acids. Germline trimming cut 6 bases from V and 4 bases from J; bases unmatched to any gene: 3. This CDR3 is CASRLTGGYGYTF. CDR3 DNA: TGTGCCAGCAGGCTGACAGGGGGCTATGGCTACACCTTC.

The chain joins TRBV10-2 to TRBJ2-5; 7 bases are shared with TRBD2. This CDR3 has 15 residues. J lost 3 bases, V lost 3 bases, and 7 bases had no gene match. Germline CDR1 is WSHSY and CDR2 is SAAADI. DNA for the CDR3: TGCGCCAGCAGTGAACCTGCTAGCGGTAAAGAGACCCAGTACTTC. This gives the protein CASSEPASGKETQYF.

This clone occurred a few times. The genes are TRBV27 and TRBJ1-2; 7 nucleotides agree with TRBD1. J was trimmed by 6 bases and V by 6 bases; bases with no gene match: 7. The germline V gene has CDR1 MNHEY and CDR2 SMNVEV (reference sequence). The length of the CDR3 is 13 residues. The CDR3 DNA reads as TGTGCCAGCAGACTGACAGGGACGGATGGCTACACCTTC. Translation: CASRLTGTDGYTF.

In the case of this clone: Within the sample, other DNA sequences also encode this same CDR3. V usage is TRBV20-1 and J usage is TRBJ1-2; D gene unclear. Trimming stripped 3 bases from V and 2 bases from J, with 7 bases between. CDR1 and CDR2 from the germline V gene are DFQATT and SNEGSKA (reference sequence). The length of the CDR3 is 12 residues. The CDR3 DNA reads TGCAGTGCTAGTTCGGGGAACTATGGCTACACCTTC. It translates to CSASSGNYGYTF.

For this clone: One end of the junction does not line up with germline, which may come from a read error. V and J are TRBV6-1 and TRBJ2-3, with no clear D. Germline V gene data show CDR1 as MNHNS and CDR2 as SASEGT. The CDR3 runs 13 residues. The CDR3 reads CASSNTFSLGVHF. In nucleotides, the CDR3 is TGTGCCAGCAGTAACACCTTTTCGCTGGGCGTACATTTT.

The rearrangement links TRBV3-1 (or the pseudogene TRBV3-2) to TRBJ2-3; a weak D match, TRBD1 (6 bases). Germline values: CDR1 LGHDT, CDR2 YNNKEL (reference sequence). The length of the CDR3 is 16 residues. Trimming left V 4 bases short and J 0 bases short, with 14 bases between. The CDR3 DNA sequence: TGTGCCAGCAGCCCCCTCCAGGGGCGTAGCACAGATACGCAGTATTTT. Protein: CASSPLQGRSTDTQYF.

The CDR3 DNA sequence: TGTGCCAGCTCACTGGTGGCCAGCGGGTCCACTGAAGCTTTCTTT. It yields the protein CASSLVASGSTEAFF. The J gene is TRBJ1-1, the V gene TRBV18; no clear D gene. Between the trimmed V and J ends, which lost 4 bases and 4 bases, there was a span of 16 bases. Looked up from germline, CDR1 is KGHSH and CDR2 is LQKENI. The CDR3 is 15 amino acids.

The V call is TRBV5-1, the J call TRBJ2-7; 8 bases line up with TRBD1. The germline gives CDR1 SGHRS, CDR2 YFSETQ. The CDR3 is 15 amino acids. Trimming took 4 bases from V and 4 from J; bases not matched to a gene: 10. The CDR3 here is CASSASPGGAYEQYF. In DNA form, the CDR3 reads TGCGCCAGCAGCGCAAGCCCAGGGGGCGCGTACGAGCAGTACTTC.

The V gene is TRBV6-2 or TRBV6-3, the J gene TRBJ2-7, with 10 positions matching TRBD1. With 0 bases clipped from V and 3 bases from J, the junction kept 5 bases outside the gene matches. Per the germline V gene, CDR1 is MNHEY and CDR2 is SVGEGT. The CDR3 consists of 16 residues. In DNA form, the CDR3 reads TGTGCCAGCAGTTACTCCTTGGACAGGGGGGACTACGAGCAGTACTTC. Translating gives CASSYSLDRGDYEQYF.

The chain uses TRBV4-3 and TRBJ2-7, with TRBD1 matching over 8 bases. Germline assignment: CDR1 LGHNA and CDR2 YSLEER. This CDR3 has 14 amino acids. V dropped 3 bases and J dropped 1; count of bases not matched to a gene: 2. The CDR3 region is CASSHGQGSYEQYF. As DNA, the CDR3 is TGCGCCAGCAGCCACGGACAGGGTTCCTACGAGCAGTACTTC.